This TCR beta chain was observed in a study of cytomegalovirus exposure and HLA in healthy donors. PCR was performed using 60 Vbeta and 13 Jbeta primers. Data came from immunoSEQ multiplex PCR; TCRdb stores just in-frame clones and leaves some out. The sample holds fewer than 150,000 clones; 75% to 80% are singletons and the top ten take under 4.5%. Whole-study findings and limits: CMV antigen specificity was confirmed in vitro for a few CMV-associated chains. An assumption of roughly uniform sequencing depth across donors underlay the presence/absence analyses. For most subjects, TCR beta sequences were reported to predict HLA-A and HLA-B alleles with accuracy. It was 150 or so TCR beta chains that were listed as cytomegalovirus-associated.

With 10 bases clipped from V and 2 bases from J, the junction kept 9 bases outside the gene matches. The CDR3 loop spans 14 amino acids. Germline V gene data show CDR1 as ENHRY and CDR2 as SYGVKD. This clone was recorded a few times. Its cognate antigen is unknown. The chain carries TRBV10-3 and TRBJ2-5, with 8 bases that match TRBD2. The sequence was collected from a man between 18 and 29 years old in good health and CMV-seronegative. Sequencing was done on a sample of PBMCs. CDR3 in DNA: TGTGCCAGCGAGGCGGGGGGCAGGCAAGAGACCCAGTACTTC. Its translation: CASEAGGRQETQYF.